The 30 T cell receptor beta chains below come from one sample, sequenced in a study of cytomegalovirus exposure and HLA in healthy donors. The primer mix had 60 Vbeta and 13 Jbeta primers. Only in-frame clones appear in the TCRdb table, and some are missing; sequencing was by immunoSEQ multiplex PCR. This sample carries some 110,000 clones, approximately 79% of them seen once, and the ten largest clones take 2% to 2.5%. Material for sequencing was PBMCs. These receptors originate from a man in his thirties or forties in good health and CMV-seronegative.

The chain couples TRBV5-1 to TRBJ1-2; D possibly corresponds to TRBD1 (5 bases). Germline loops: CDR1 SGHRS, CDR2 YFSETQ. The CDR3 extends over 12 amino acids. The V end lost 6 bases, the J end lost 4 bases, and 10 bases lay between the germline ends. CDR3 sequence (DNA): TGCGCCAGCACGGGGGGGACCTATGGCTACACCTTC. This encodes CASTGGTYGYTF.

The chain couples TRBV7-9 to TRBJ1-2, with 10 bases matching TRBD1. Germline lookup yields CDR1 SEHNR and CDR2 FQNEAQ (reference sequence). The length of the CDR3 is 12 residues. V lost 5 bases, J lost 11 bases, and 5 bases stayed unmatched. CDR3 in amino acids: CASSPDRGWYTF. Here the CDR3 DNA reads TGTGCCAGCAGCCCGGACAGGGGGTGGTACACCTTC.

The V and J genes are TRBV21-1 and TRBJ2-7; TRBD2 is taken as the D call from the table, unchecked against the DNA. TRBV21-1 is a pseudogene. This CDR3 contains 15 residues. CDR3 residues: CASSTLAGLSYEQYF. Here the CDR3 DNA reads TGTGCCAGCAGCACCTTAGCGGGGCTCTCCTACGAGCAGTACTTC.

This clone has a handful of counts. V is TRBV29-1 and J is TRBJ1-4; the match to TRBD1 covers 8 bases. CDR3 length equals 13 residues. The germline V gene has CDR1 SQVTM and CDR2 ANQGSEA. V trimming: 7 bases; J trimming: 5 bases; junction bases outside the gene matches: 6. CDR3 coding DNA: TGCAGCGCCCGGACAGGGCCCAATGAAAAACTGTTTTTT. Translation gives CSARTGPNEKLFF.

This clone is medium-sized in the sample. This chain joins TRBV6-5 and TRBJ1-4, with D possibly being TRBD1 (6 bases). CDR1 and CDR2 from the germline V gene are MNHEY and SVGAGI. The CDR3 is 15 amino acids. Trimming shortened V by 6 bases and J by 8 bases, and 19 bases separated the two germline ends. CDR3: CASSHSEDTGEKLFF. CDR3 sequence (DNA): TGTGCCAGCAGCCACAGCGAGGACACAGGGGAAAAACTGTTTTTT.

The chain combines TRBV4-3 with TRBJ1-1, with D possibly matching TRBD1 (6 bases). V was shortened by 2 bases and J by 1 base, with 11 bases between the two germline ends. The CDR3 totals 15 residues. Germline lookup yields CDR1 LGHNA and CDR2 YSLEER. CDR3 nucleotide sequence: TGCGCCAGCAGCCAATTCAGGGGAAGGAACACTGAAGCTTTCTTT. Residues: CASSQFRGRNTEAFF.

This clone came up a few times. This chain uses TRBV28 with TRBJ2-7; 9 bases align to TRBD2. The trim removed 1 base at V and 3 bases at J, leaving 4 bases unmatched. The length of the CDR3 is 15 residues. In germline, CDR1 is MDHEN, CDR2 SYDVKM. CDR3 sequence: CASSLLGSGSYEQYF. Here the CDR3 DNA reads TGTGCCAGCAGTTTATTAGGTAGCGGGAGCTACGAGCAGTACTTC.

The genes are TRBV5-1 and TRBJ2-5, with D perhaps matching TRBD1 (6 bases). Trimming cost V 4 bases and J 2 bases, with 12 bases left between them. CDR3 size: 14 residues. Germline V gives CDR1 SGHRS, CDR2 YFSETQ. The chain's CDR3 is CASSVTGLQETQYF. As DNA, the CDR3 is TGCGCCAGCAGCGTGACAGGTCTACAAGAGACCCAGTACTTC.

In regard to this clone: The junction departs from the called germline gene at one end, perhaps through a read error. The genes are TRBV2 and TRBJ2-6, with a possible D match to TRBD1 (6 bases). The CDR3 totals 17 residues. The germline gives CDR1 SNHLY, CDR2 FYNNEI. CDR3: CASSDWQGRSGANGLTF. Here the CDR3 DNA reads TGTGCCAGCAGTGATTGGCAGGGGCGCTCTGGGGCCAACGGCCTGACTTTC. The variable domain in full, with the rest retrieved from reference TRBV2 and TRBJ2-6, is EPEVTQTPSHQVTQMGQEVILRCVPISNHLYFYWYRQILGQKVEFLVSFYNNEISEKSEIFDDQFSVERPDGSNFTLKIRSTKLEDSAMYFCASSDWQGRSGANGLTFGAGSRLTVL.

This chain uses TRBV28 with TRBJ2-1, with TRBD1 matching 9 bases. This CDR3 contains 11 residues. Unmatched junction bases numbered 1, after V lost 6 bases and J lost 10 bases. Germline lookup yields CDR1 MDHEN and CDR2 SYDVKM. The CDR3 protein is CASRDRGEQFF. The CDR3 DNA sequence: TGTGCCAGCAGGGACAGGGGAGAGCAGTTCTTC.

The gene calls are TRBV4-3 and TRBJ2-1; 7 bases are a match to TRBD2. V was pared by 1 base and J by 0 bases, with 6 bases of the junction left unmatched. Germline CDR1 reads LGHNA; CDR2 reads YSLEER. This CDR3 spans 17 amino acids. CDR3 in DNA: TGCGCCAGCAGCCAAGTAGCAGGACTAGGCTCCTACAATGAGCAGTTCTTC. Translation: CASSQVAGLGSYNEQFF.

This chain connects TRBV28 to TRBJ1-5, with 9 bases lining up with TRBD1. There are 15 residues in the CDR3. Germline trimming cut 7 bases from V and 6 bases from J; bases unmatched to any gene: 10. CDR1 and CDR2 from the germline V gene are MDHEN and SYDVKM. The CDR3 nucleotides are TGTGCCAGCAATGGTCAAGACAGGGGGTTTCAGCCCCAGCATTTT. Translated: CASNGQDRGFQPQHF.

This chain links TRBV4-3 with TRBJ2-3; D may be TRBD1 (6 bases). The V end lost 0 bases, the J end lost 3 bases, and 7 bases lay between the germline ends. The V gene's germline CDR1 is LGHNA and CDR2 YSLEER. There are 14 residues in the CDR3. The CDR3 here is CASSQDRGTDTQYF. The CDR3 DNA reads as TGCGCCAGCAGCCAAGACAGGGGTACAGATACGCAGTATTTT.

For this clone: One junction end does not reproduce the germline sequence, and a read error may be involved. The V and J genes are TRBV6-4 and TRBJ1-6, with 9 bases lining up with TRBD1. Germline V gene sequence: CDR1 MRHNA, CDR2 SNTAGT. The CDR3 has 21 amino acids. The CDR3 nucleotides read TGTGTCAGCAGTGACCCCCGTACAGGGGGCGGGGGCAACTCCTATAATTCACCCCTCCACTTT. This translates into CVSSDPRTGGGGNSYNSPLHF.

The chain joins TRBV2 to TRBJ2-5; D remains ambiguous. V lost 7 bases, J lost 1 base, and 7 bases lay in between. This CDR3 is built from 12 residues. Germline V lookup: CDR1 SNHLY, CDR2 FYNNEI. The CDR3 here is CASNSFQETQYF. The CDR3 nucleotides are TGTGCCAGCAACAGCTTCCAAGAGACCCAGTACTTC. The whole variable domain, remainder taken from reference TRBV2 and TRBJ2-5, is EPEVTQTPSHQVTQMGQEVILRCVPISNHLYFYWYRQILGQKVEFLVSFYNNEISEKSEIFDDQFSVERPDGSNFTLKIRSTKLEDSAMYFCASNSFQETQYFGPGTRLLVL.

The genes are TRBV27 and TRBJ2-6; D remains ambiguous. The germline V gene has CDR1 MNHEY and CDR2 SMNVEV (reference sequence). This CDR3 is built from 13 residues. V was pared by 6 bases and J by 0 bases, with 3 bases between. CDR3 DNA: TGTGCCAGCAGGGCCTCTGGGGCCAACGTCCTGACTTTC. Its translation is CASRASGANVLTF.

The chain recombines TRBV18 with TRBJ1-2, with no clear D. This CDR3 comprises 13 residues. Germline CDR1 and CDR2: KGHSH and LQKENI. Trimming took 3 bases from V and 3 from J, leaving 8 bases between them. The CDR3, as DNA: TGTGCCAGCTCACCTAAGCGGGACTATGGCTACACCTTC. Protein: CASSPKRDYGYTF.

The V gene is TRBV6-6, the J gene TRBJ2-7, with 9 bases matching TRBD1. V lost 1 base, J lost 5 bases, and 0 bases stayed unmatched. In germline, CDR1 is MNHNY, CDR2 SVGAGI (reference sequence). This CDR3 comprises 13 residues. The chain's CDR3 is CASSYWDRDEQYF. CDR3 nucleotides: TGTGCCAGCAGTTACTGGGACAGGGACGAGCAGTACTTC.

The chain uses TRBV5-5 and TRBJ2-7, with D possibly TRBD1 on 6 matching bases. The CDR3 is made up of 16 amino acids. Trimming shortened V by 4 bases and J by 3 bases, and 20 bases separated the two germline ends. Germline V gene lookup returns CDR1 SGHKS and CDR2 YYEKEE (reference sequence). Here the CDR3 reads CASSQKGTGSFYEQYF. The CDR3 DNA reads TGTGCCAGCAGCCAGAAGGGCACAGGGTCTTTCTACGAGCAGTACTTC. The whole variable domain, filled in from reference TRBV5-5 and TRBJ2-7, reads DAGVTQSPTHLIKTRGQQVTLRCSPISGHKSVSWYQQVLGQGPQFIFQYYEKEERGRGNFPDRFSARQFPNYSSELNVNALLLGDSALYLCASSQKGTGSFYEQYFGPGTRLTVT.

The chain couples TRBV11-2 to TRBJ2-3, with TRBD2 matching over 7 bases. The V gene end was trimmed by 5 bases and the J gene end by 4 bases; junction bases not matched to a gene: 12. The CDR3 has 16 residues. Per the germline V gene, CDR1 is SGHAT and CDR2 is FQNNGV. The CDR3 DNA reads as TGTGCCAGCAGCCCCTCGACTAGCCGCCTCGCAGATACGCAGTATTTT. This encodes CASSPSTSRLADTQYF.

The chain links TRBV6-5 to TRBJ1-3; D ambiguous. The CDR3 length is 15 residues. Trimming stripped 0 bases from V and 0 bases from J, with 6 bases between. Germline loops: CDR1 MNHEY, CDR2 SVGAGI. The CDR3 spells CASSYSGSSGNTIYF. CDR3 nucleotides: TGTGCCAGCAGTTACTCGGGGAGCTCTGGAAACACCATATATTTT.

V is TRBV2 and J is TRBJ2-4; D is possibly TRBD1 (6 bases). The CDR3 runs 14 residues. V lost 5 bases and J 2 bases, leaving 10 bases between the germline ends. CDR1 SNHLY and CDR2 FYNNEI come from the germline V gene. The CDR3 coding sequence is TGTGCCAGCAGTCGTTGGGACACCAAAAACATTCAGTACTTC. Protein product: CASSRWDTKNIQYF.

The CDR3 here is CASSLGQGNYGYTF. For the CDR3, the DNA is TGTGCCAGCAGCCTGGGACAGGGGAACTATGGCTACACCTTC. This chain links TRBV7-9 with TRBJ1-2, with 10 bases lining up with TRBD1. CDR1 is SEHNR and CDR2 is FQNEAQ in the germline V gene (reference sequence). The V segment lost 5 bases and the J segment 2 bases; nucleotides outside the gene matches: 2. The CDR3 runs to 14 residues.

The CDR3 DNA follows: TGTGCCAGCAGCTTCGGATCCCTCGGGTACGAGCAGTACTTC. It specifies CASSFGSLGYEQYF. V and J are TRBV5-4 and TRBJ2-7, with unresolved D. Trimming removed 2 bases from V and 4 bases from J, with 13 bases in between. CDR1 and CDR2 from the germline V gene are SGHNT and YYREEE (reference sequence). The CDR3 totals 14 residues.

V and J are TRBV7-6 and TRBJ2-1; 9 nucleotides align to TRBD2. Germline CDR1 SGHVS, CDR2 FNYEAQ. Germline trimming cut 4 bases from V and 1 base from J; bases unmatched to any gene: 11. This CDR3 contains 18 residues. CDR3 sequence reads: CASSSVPDLAGSYNEQFF. The CDR3 DNA follows: TGTGCCAGCAGCTCCGTTCCTGATCTAGCGGGGTCCTACAATGAGCAGTTCTTC.

This clone was detected a few times. The J gene is TRBJ2-7, the V gene TRBV27; TRBD2 might be the D (6 bases). Trimming pared 5 bases from V and 0 bases from J, leaving 14 bases between. This CDR3 is 15 amino acids long. Germline assignment: CDR1 MNHEY and CDR2 SMNVEV (reference sequence). The CDR3 reads CASSEAPGSSYEQYF. In DNA, the CDR3 is TGTGCCAGCAGTGAAGCGCCCGGGAGCTCCTACGAGCAGTACTTC.

V and J are TRBV7-2 and TRBJ1-1, with a possible D match to TRBD1 (5 bases). Looked up from germline, CDR1 is SGHTA and CDR2 is FQGNSA. CDR3 size: 13 residues. Trimming took 3 bases from V and 1 from J, leaving 6 bases between them. CDR3 in DNA: TGTGCCAGCAGCTTTCAGGGGAACACTGAAGCTTTCTTT. This translates into CASSFQGNTEAFF. Complete variable domain (other parts from reference TRBV7-2 and TRBJ1-1): GAGVSQSPSNKVTEKGKDVELRCDPISGHTALYWYRQSLGQGLEFLIYFQGNSAPDKSGLPSDRFSAERTGGSVSTLTIQRTQQEDSAVYLCASSFQGNTEAFFGQGTRLTVV.

The chain is built from TRBV27 and TRBJ2-7; D gene ambiguous. The CDR3 runs 17 residues. Between the trimmed V and J ends, which lost 2 bases and 2 bases, there was a span of 19 bases. Per germline, CDR1 MNHEY and CDR2 SMNVEV (reference sequence). CDR3 loop: CASSLKNNGYLPYEQYF. Written as DNA, the CDR3 is TGTGCCAGCAGTTTAAAAAATAACGGGTACCTACCCTACGAGCAGTACTTC.

This clone appeared a few times. The V call is TRBV2, the J call TRBJ2-3; perhaps TRBD1 as D (5 bases). The germline V gene encodes CDR1 SNHLY and CDR2 FYNNEI. Trimming removed 3 bases at V and 2 bases at J, with 9 bases between. CDR3 size: 14 residues. The DNA of the CDR3 is TGTGCCAGCAGTGAGGCAGGGAACACAGATACGCAGTATTTT. This gives the protein CASSEAGNTDTQYF.

The CDR3 loop reads CASSETGLNTGELFF. The CDR3 DNA is TGTGCCAGCAGTGAGACGGGACTGAACACCGGGGAGCTGTTTTTT. The chain employs TRBV2 and TRBJ2-2, with a weak D call TRBD2 (6 bases). The V gene's germline CDR1 is SNHLY and CDR2 FYNNEI. Trimming shortened V by 3 bases and J by 1 base, and 9 bases separated the two germline ends. The CDR3 extends over 15 amino acids.